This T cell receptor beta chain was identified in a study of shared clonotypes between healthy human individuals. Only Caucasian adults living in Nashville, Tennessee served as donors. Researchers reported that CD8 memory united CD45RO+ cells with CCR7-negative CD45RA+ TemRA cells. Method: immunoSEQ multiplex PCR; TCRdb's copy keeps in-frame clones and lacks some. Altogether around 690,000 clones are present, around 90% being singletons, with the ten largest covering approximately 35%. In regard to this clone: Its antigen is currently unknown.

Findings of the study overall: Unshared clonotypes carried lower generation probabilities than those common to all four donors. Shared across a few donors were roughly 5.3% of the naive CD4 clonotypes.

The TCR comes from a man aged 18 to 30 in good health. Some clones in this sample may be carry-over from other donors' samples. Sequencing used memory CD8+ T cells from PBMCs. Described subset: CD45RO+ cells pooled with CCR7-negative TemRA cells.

The chain's CDR3 is CAFGEQYF. Here the CDR3 DNA reads TGTGCATTTGGAGAGCAGTACTTC. The V and J genes are TRBV3-2 and TRBJ2-7. TRBV3-2 is flagged as a pseudogene. The CDR3 loop spans 8 amino acids.